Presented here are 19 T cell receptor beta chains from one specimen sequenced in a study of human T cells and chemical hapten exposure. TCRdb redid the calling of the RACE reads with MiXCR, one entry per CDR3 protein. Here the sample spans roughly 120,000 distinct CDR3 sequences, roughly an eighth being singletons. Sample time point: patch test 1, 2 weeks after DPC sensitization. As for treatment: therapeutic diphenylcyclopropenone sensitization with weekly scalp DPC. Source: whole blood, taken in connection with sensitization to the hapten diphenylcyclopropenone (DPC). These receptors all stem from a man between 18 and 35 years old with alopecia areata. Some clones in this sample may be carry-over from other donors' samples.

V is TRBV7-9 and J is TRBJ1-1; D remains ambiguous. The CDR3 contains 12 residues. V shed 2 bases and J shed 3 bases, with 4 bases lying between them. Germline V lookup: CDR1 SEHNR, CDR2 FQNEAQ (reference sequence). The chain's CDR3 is CASSLTYTEAFF. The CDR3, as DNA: TGTGCCAGCAGCTTAACATACACTGAAGCTTTCTTT.

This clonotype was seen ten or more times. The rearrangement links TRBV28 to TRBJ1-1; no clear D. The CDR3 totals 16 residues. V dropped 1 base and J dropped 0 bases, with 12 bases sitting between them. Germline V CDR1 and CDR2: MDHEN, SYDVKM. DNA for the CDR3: TGTGCCAGCAGTTTATTAACCGCCGTCTTGAACACTGAAGCTTTCTTT. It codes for CASSLLTAVLNTEAFF.

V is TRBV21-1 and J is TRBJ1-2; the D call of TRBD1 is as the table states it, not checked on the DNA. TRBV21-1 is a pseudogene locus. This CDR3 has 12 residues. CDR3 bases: TGTGCCAGCAGCCCGCAGGGCTATGGCTACACCTTC. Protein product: CASSPQGYGYTF.

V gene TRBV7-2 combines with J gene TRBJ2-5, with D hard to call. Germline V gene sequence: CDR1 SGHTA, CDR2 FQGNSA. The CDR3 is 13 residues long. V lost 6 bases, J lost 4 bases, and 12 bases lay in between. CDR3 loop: CASSLWSGETQYF. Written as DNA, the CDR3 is TGTGCCAGCAGTCTATGGAGTGGAGAGACCCAGTACTTC.

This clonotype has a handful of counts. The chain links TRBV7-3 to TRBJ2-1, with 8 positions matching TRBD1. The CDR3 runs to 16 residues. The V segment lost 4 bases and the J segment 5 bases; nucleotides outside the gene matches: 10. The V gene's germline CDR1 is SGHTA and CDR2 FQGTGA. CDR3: CASSSRTGRWNNEQFF. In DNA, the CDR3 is TGTGCCAGCAGCTCCCGGACAGGGAGATGGAACAATGAGCAGTTCTTC. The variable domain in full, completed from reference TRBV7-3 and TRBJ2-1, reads GAGVSQTPSNKVTEKGKYVELRCDPISGHTALYWYRQSLGQGPEFLIYFQGTGAADDSGLPNDRFFAVRPEGSVSTLKIQRTERGDSAVYLCASSSRTGRWNNEQFFGPGTRLTVL.

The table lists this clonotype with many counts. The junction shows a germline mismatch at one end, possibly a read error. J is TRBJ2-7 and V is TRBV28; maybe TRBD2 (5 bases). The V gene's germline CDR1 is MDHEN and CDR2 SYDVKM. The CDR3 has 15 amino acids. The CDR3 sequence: CASSLLRVGSSEQYF. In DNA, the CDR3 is TGTGCCAGCAGTTTGTTGAGGGTTGGATCCTCCGAGCAGTACTTC.

CDR3 in DNA: TGTGCCAGCTCACAGGAGGGATCCTACGAGCAGTACTTC. Its protein product is CASSQEGSYEQYF. The genes are TRBV18 and TRBJ2-7; TRBD2 might be the D (6 bases). V was cut by 4 bases and J by 1 base, with 8 bases left in between. The CDR3 totals 13 residues. CDR1 is KGHSH, CDR2 LQKENI, per germline.

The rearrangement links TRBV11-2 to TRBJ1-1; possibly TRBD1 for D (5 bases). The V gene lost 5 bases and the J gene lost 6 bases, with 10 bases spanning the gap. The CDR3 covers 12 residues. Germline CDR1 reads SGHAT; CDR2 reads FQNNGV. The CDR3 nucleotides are TGTGCCAGCAGCAACTTAGGGGCTGAAGCTTTCTTT. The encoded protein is CASSNLGAEAFF.

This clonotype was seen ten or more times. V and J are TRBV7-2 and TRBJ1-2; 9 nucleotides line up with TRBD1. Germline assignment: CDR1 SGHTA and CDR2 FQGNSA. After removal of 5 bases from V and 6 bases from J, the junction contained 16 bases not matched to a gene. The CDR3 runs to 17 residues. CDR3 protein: CASSPSLQGARSHGYTF. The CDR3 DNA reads TGTGCCAGCAGCCCCTCCCTACAGGGGGCGAGGAGCCATGGCTACACCTTC.

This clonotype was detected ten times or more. This CDR3 reads CASSLKGTEAFF. In DNA, the CDR3 is TGCGCCAGCAGCTTGAAGGGGACTGAAGCTTTCTTT. The chain carries TRBV5-1 and TRBJ1-1, with D tentatively TRBD1 (5 bases). The CDR3 runs 12 residues. V lost 1 base and J lost 5, with 6 bases in between. Germline CDR1 and CDR2: SGHRS and YFSETQ.

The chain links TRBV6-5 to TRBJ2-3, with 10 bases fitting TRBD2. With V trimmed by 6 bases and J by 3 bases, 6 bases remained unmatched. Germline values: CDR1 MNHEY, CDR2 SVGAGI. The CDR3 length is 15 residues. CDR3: CASSRGTSATDTQYF. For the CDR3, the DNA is TGTGCCAGCAGCCGCGGGACTAGCGCTACAGATACGCAGTATTTT.

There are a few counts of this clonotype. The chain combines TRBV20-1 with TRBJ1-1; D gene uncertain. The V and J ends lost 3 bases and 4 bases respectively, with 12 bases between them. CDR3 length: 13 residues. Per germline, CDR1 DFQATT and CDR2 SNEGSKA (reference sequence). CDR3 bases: TGCAGTGCTAGCGGAAGAGTGGGCACTGAAGCTTTCTTT. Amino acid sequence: CSASGRVGTEAFF.

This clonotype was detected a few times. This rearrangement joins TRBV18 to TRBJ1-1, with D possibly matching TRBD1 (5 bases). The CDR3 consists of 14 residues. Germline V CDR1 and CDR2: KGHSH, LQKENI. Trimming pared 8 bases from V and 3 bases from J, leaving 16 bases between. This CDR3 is CASRKGSRDTEAFF. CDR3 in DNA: TGTGCCAGCAGGAAAGGGTCCAGGGACACTGAAGCTTTCTTT.

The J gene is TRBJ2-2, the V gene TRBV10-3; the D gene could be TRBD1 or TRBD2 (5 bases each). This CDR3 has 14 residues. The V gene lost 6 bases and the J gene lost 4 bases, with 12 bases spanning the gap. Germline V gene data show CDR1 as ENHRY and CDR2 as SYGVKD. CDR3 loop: CAISPWGSTGELFF. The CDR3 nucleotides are TGTGCCATCAGCCCCTGGGGGAGCACCGGGGAGCTGTTTTTT.

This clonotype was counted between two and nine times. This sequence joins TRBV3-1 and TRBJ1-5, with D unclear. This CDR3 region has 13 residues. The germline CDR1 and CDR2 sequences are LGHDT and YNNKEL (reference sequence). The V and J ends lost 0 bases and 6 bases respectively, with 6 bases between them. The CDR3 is CASSQDSAQPQHF. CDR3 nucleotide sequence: TGTGCCAGCAGCCAAGATTCAGCTCAGCCCCAGCATTTT.

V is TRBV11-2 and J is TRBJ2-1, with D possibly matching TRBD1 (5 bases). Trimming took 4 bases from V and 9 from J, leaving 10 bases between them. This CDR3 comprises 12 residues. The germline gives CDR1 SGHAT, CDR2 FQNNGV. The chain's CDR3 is CASSSQVAEQFF. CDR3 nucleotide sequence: TGTGCCAGCAGCTCACAGGTTGCTGAGCAGTTCTTC.

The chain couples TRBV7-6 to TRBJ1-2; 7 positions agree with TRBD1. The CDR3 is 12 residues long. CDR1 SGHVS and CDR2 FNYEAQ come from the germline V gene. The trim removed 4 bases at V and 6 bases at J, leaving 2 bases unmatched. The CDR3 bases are TGTGCCAGCAGCTCCGGGACAGATGGCTACACCTTC. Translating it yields CASSSGTDGYTF. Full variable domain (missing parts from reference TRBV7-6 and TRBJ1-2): GAGVSQSPRYKVTKRGQDVALRCDPISGHVSLYWYRQALGQGPEFLTYFNYEAQQDKSGLPNDRFSAERPEGSISTLTIQRTEQRDSAMYRCASSSGTDGYTFGSGTRLTVV.

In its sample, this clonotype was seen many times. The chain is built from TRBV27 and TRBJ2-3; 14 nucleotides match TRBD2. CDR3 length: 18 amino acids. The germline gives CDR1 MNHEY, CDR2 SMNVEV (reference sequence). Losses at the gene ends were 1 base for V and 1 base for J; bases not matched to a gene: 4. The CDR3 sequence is CASSLYGTSGGRTDTQYF. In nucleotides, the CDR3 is TGTGCCAGCAGTTTATATGGGACTAGCGGGGGCCGCACAGATACGCAGTATTTT.

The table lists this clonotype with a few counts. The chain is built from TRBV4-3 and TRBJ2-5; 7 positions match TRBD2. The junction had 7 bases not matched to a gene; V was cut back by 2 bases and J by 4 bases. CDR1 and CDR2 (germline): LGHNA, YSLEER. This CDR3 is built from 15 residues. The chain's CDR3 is CASSQSPGEGETQYF. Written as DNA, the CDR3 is TGCGCCAGCAGCCAATCCCCCGGGGAGGGAGAGACCCAGTACTTC.